These 28 T cell receptor beta chains were all obtained from the same sample, sequenced in a study of beta chain features in type 1 diabetes. The sequenced template was cDNA made from the entire isolated RNA. Clones were sequenced by immunoSEQ multiplex PCR, and TCRdb holds only the in-frame ones, with some missing. Of more than 130,000 clones in the sample, 6.9% were seen once. The sequenced sample consisted of central memory CD4+ T cells from blood. The source of these receptors is a woman aged 25 to 39 in good health.

This clone showed up just a few times. The CDR3 region has the DNA TGTGCCAGCAGCTTAGCTCGGGCAGGGGGCGCAGGCAGGGAGCTGTTTTTT. Its protein is CASSLARAGGAGRELFF. The gene calls are TRBV7-8 and TRBJ2-2, with 8 bases aligning to TRBD1. The germline V gene has CDR1 SGHVS and CDR2 FQNEAQ. V was pared by 0 bases and J by 9 bases, with 12 bases of the junction left unmatched. The CDR3 has 17 residues.

This clone has a handful of counts. The chain carries TRBV7-2 and TRBJ2-2, with 8 bases aligning to TRBD1. Germline V lookup: CDR1 SGHTA, CDR2 FQGNSA. J lost 7 bases, V lost 4 bases, and 14 bases had no gene match. This CDR3 has 17 residues. CDR3 bases: TGTGCCAGCAGCTCCGGAACGGGCAGGGGGCGCGACGGGGAGCTGTTTTTT. This codes for CASSSGTGRGRDGELFF.

This rearrangement joins TRBV4-3 to TRBJ2-5, with D possibly matching TRBD1 (5 bases). Germline assignment: CDR1 LGHNA and CDR2 YSLEER. CDR3 size: 16 residues. V gave up 2 bases and J gave up 2 bases, with 15 bases separating them. The CDR3 DNA is TGCGCCAGCAGCCAACCTAGGGGTGCAAAACAAGAGACCCAGTACTTC. Amino acid sequence: CASSQPRGAKQETQYF.

There are a few counts of this clone. The CDR3 spells CASSKVRRGPIETQYF. The CDR3 DNA sequence: TGTGCCAGCAGCAAAGTCCGCAGGGGGCCGATCGAGACCCAGTACTTC. The rearrangement uses TRBV21-1 and TRBJ2-5; the table's TRBD1 call for D was not verified on the DNA. TRBV21-1 is described as a pseudogene. CDR3 length: 16 residues.

This clone appeared many times. The chain combines TRBV7-2 with TRBJ2-5; 8 bases line up with TRBD1. The V segment lost 0 bases and the J segment 6 bases; nucleotides outside the gene matches: 6. The CDR3 is 15 amino acids. CDR1 SGHTA and CDR2 FQGNSA come from the germline V gene. CDR3 sequence: CASSLAAGGTKTQYF. For the CDR3, the DNA is TGTGCCAGCAGCTTAGCGGCAGGGGGCACGAAGACCCAGTACTTC.

This clone was observed a few times. The chain has TRBV2 and TRBJ1-1; 7 bases agree with TRBD1. With V trimmed by 4 bases and J by 7 bases, 9 bases remained unmatched. The CDR3 is 14 amino acids. Looked up from germline, CDR1 is SNHLY and CDR2 is FYNNEI. CDR3 nucleotide sequence: TGTGCCAGCAGTGTAACAGGACAGGAAATTGAAGCTTTCTTT. Translated: CASSVTGQEIEAFF.

The CDR3, as DNA: TGTGCCACCAGCAGTTCTAGCGGGAGATACGAGCAGTACTTC. Translation gives CATSSSSGRYEQYF. The chain has TRBV15 and TRBJ2-7; 10 nucleotides line up with TRBD2. Trimming cost V 3 bases and J 4 bases; bases outside gene matches: 3. The CDR3 length is 14 residues. Germline V CDR1 and CDR2: LNHNV, YYDKDF (reference sequence).

This rearrangement joins TRBV6-6 to TRBJ2-5; TRBD2 agrees at 7 bases. The trim removed 5 bases at V and 4 bases at J, leaving 13 bases unmatched. The CDR3 length is 16 residues. CDR1 is MNHNY, CDR2 SVGAGI, per germline (reference sequence). CDR3 coding DNA: TGTGCCAGCAGTCGAGCCAAACGGGGCGGGGGAGAGACCCAGTACTTC. It encodes CASSRAKRGGGETQYF.

There are many counts of this clone. An end of the junction differs from the germline gene, which may be a read error. The chain joins TRBV18 to TRBJ1-4; D unresolved. The CDR3 contains 15 residues. Germline CDR1 and CDR2: KGHSH and LQKENI. CDR3 nucleotide sequence: TGTGCCAGCTCACCGGAATCTTGGACTAGTGAAAAACTGTTTTTT. It specifies CASSPESWTSEKLFF.

This clone was counted between two and nine times. The V call is TRBV2, the J call TRBJ1-2, with D possibly matching TRBD1 (5 bases). With 2 bases removed from V and 4 bases from J, the gap between germline ends came to 8 bases. The CDR3 contains 13 residues. Germline V gene sequence: CDR1 SNHLY, CDR2 FYNNEI. CDR3 nucleotide sequence: TGTGCCAGCAGTGAAACAGGCGGCTATGGCTACACCTTC. It specifies CASSETGGYGYTF. The entire variable domain, with the rest obtained from reference TRBV2 and TRBJ1-2, is as follows: EPEVTQTPSHQVTQMGQEVILRCVPISNHLYFYWYRQILGQKVEFLVSFYNNEISEKSEIFDDQFSVERPDGSNFTLKIRSTKLEDSAMYFCASSETGGYGYTFGSGTRLTVV.

The gene calls are TRBV7-9 and TRBJ1-2, with 11 bases that match TRBD1. The CDR3 length is 13 residues. V trimming: 5 bases; J trimming: 6 bases; junction bases outside the gene matches: 2. Germline CDR1 reads SEHNR; CDR2 reads FQNEAQ (reference sequence). The CDR3 here is CASSQDRGHGYTF. The CDR3 DNA sequence: TGTGCCAGCAGCCAGGACAGGGGGCATGGCTACACCTTC.

This clone appeared a few times. This sequence joins TRBV28 and TRBJ2-4; possibly TRBD1 for D (5 bases). CDR1 is MDHEN, CDR2 SYDVKM, per germline. The CDR3 spans 15 residues. The V and J ends lost 6 bases and 5 bases respectively, with 17 bases between them. CDR3 sequence (DNA): TGTGCCAGCAGCACCCCCAAGACAGTCCAAAACATTCAGTACTTC. It yields the protein CASSTPKTVQNIQYF.

This clone was detected a few times. The rearrangement joins TRBV5-1 to TRBJ2-1; TRBD2 aligns across 9 bases. The J segment lost 6 bases and the V segment lost 0 bases, leaving 1 base of the junction unmatched. This CDR3 region has 14 residues. The V gene's germline CDR1 is SGHRS and CDR2 YFSETQ. CDR3 amino acids: CASSLALAGNEQFF. The CDR3 DNA follows: TGCGCCAGCAGCTTGGCACTAGCGGGCAATGAGCAGTTCTTC.

This clone was seen a handful of times. The CDR3 spells CAWSVGGHTNEQFF. The CDR3 nucleotides read TGTGCCTGGAGTGTAGGGGGACACACCAATGAGCAGTTCTTC. The chain carries TRBV30 and TRBJ2-1; perhaps TRBD1 as D (6 bases). This CDR3 spans 14 amino acids. In germline, CDR1 is GTSNPN, CDR2 SVGIG (reference sequence). V was pared by 0 bases and J by 6 bases, with 12 bases between.

The chain is built from TRBV28 and TRBJ2-5; 10 bases align to TRBD1. CDR3 size: 15 residues. After removal of 5 bases from V and 4 bases from J, the junction contained 7 bases not matched to a gene. Germline V gives CDR1 MDHEN, CDR2 SYDVKM. CDR3 sequence (DNA): TGTGCCAGCAGTCGACAGGGGGCTAGAAGAGAGACCCAGTACTTC. This sequence encodes CASSRQGARRETQYF.

V and J are TRBV29-1 and TRBJ1-2; D ambiguous. Trimming stripped 4 bases from V and 3 bases from J, with 24 bases between. This CDR3 has 17 amino acids. Germline CDR1 SQVTM, CDR2 ANQGSEA. The CDR3 region is CSVVAHQTRSGDYGYTF. CDR3 nucleotide sequence: TGCAGCGTTGTGGCCCATCAGACCCGTTCGGGAGACTATGGCTACACCTTC. Full variable domain (remainder filled in from reference TRBV29-1 and TRBJ1-2): SAVISQKPSRDICQRGTSLTIQCQVDSQVTMMFWYRQQPGQSLTLIATANQGSEATYESGFVIDKFPISRPNLTFSTLTVSNMSPEDSSIYLCSVVAHQTRSGDYGYTFGSGTRLTVV.

This clone was counted at least ten times. This rearrangement joins TRBV28 to TRBJ1-2; D is unclear. Germline CDR1 reads MDHEN; CDR2 reads SYDVKM. The CDR3 consists of 12 residues. Trimming pared 8 bases from V and 4 bases from J, leaving 11 bases between. This CDR3 reads CASRGAPYGYTF. The CDR3 region has the DNA TGTGCCAGCCGGGGAGCGCCCTATGGCTACACCTTC.

The chain recombines TRBV27 with TRBJ1-1; the D gene is possibly TRBD1 (5 bases). CDR3 length: 19 amino acids. V dropped 4 bases and J dropped 0 bases, with 24 bases sitting between them. Germline lookup yields CDR1 MNHEY and CDR2 SMNVEV (reference sequence). The CDR3 protein is CASSSDPYQGRDLNTEAFF. For the CDR3, the DNA is TGTGCCAGCAGTTCCGACCCCTACCAGGGCCGGGACTTGAACACTGAAGCTTTCTTT.

This clone has a handful of counts. This chain joins TRBV7-9 and TRBJ2-3; TRBD2 might be the D (5 bases). Germline V lookup: CDR1 SEHNR, CDR2 FQNEAQ (reference sequence). Trimming took 6 bases from V and 4 from J, leaving 17 bases between them. The CDR3 contains 15 residues. Written as DNA, the CDR3 is TGTGCCAGCAGTCGAGACGGGGTTGAGTCAGATACGCAGTATTTT. Residues: CASSRDGVESDTQYF.

V and J are TRBV5-1 and TRBJ2-5, with TRBD2 identical over 8 bases. The CDR3 is 15 residues long. V shed 7 bases and J 2 bases; nucleotides not matched to a gene: 10. CDR1 and CDR2 from the germline V gene are SGHRS and YFSETQ. CDR3: CASREVAGSQETQYF. CDR3 nucleotides: TGCGCCAGCCGAGAGGTAGCGGGATCGCAAGAGACCCAGTACTTC.

This clone was observed a handful of times. The genes are TRBV2 and TRBJ2-2; 9 bases align to TRBD2. J was trimmed by 6 bases and V by 7 bases; bases with no gene match: 9. Germline loops: CDR1 SNHLY, CDR2 FYNNEI. The CDR3 covers 15 residues. The CDR3 region has the DNA TGTGCCAGCAAATTGCTAGCGGGATTGGCCGGGGAGCTGTTTTTT. Translated, it gives CASKLLAGLAGELFF.

The rearrangement uses TRBV4-2 and TRBJ1-1, with D perhaps matching TRBD1 (6 bases). The CDR3 has 14 residues. Per germline, CDR1 LGHNA and CDR2 YNFKEQ. Trimming removed 5 bases at V and 7 bases at J, with 17 bases between. This CDR3 reads CASSIPDRRGEAFF. Here the CDR3 DNA reads TGTGCCAGCAGCATACCAGACAGGCGTGGTGAAGCTTTCTTT.

This clone was picked up a small number of times. This sequence joins TRBV4-1 and TRBJ2-7, with 10 nucleotides matching TRBD2. CDR3 length: 16 amino acids. Per germline, CDR1 MGHRA and CDR2 YSYEKL. V lost 1 base and J lost 0; bases outside the gene matches: 3. As DNA, the CDR3 is TGCGCCAGCAGCCAAGCAGCGGGAGGGTCCTCCTACGAGCAGTACTTC. It translates to CASSQAAGGSSYEQYF.

In this sample, this clone turned up a few times. The V gene is TRBV7-2, the J gene TRBJ2-7; D gene uncertain. The CDR3 runs 13 residues. Germline assignment: CDR1 SGHTA and CDR2 FQGNSA. The V end lost 5 bases, the J end lost 0 bases, and 8 bases lay between the germline ends. The CDR3 DNA reads TGTGCCAGCAGCAACGGGTTCTCCTACGAGCAGTACTTC. This gives the protein CASSNGFSYEQYF.

This clone was seen a handful of times. The chain employs TRBV29-1 and TRBJ2-7, with 11 bases lining up with TRBD1. V was clipped by 6 bases and J by 3 bases; unmatched bases: 4. This CDR3 contains 13 residues. CDR1 is SQVTM and CDR2 is ANQGSEA in the germline V gene. The CDR3 DNA follows: TGCAGCGTGCTGGACAGGGGGCTCTACGAGCAGTACTTC. Translation: CSVLDRGLYEQYF.

V gene TRBV6-6 combines with J gene TRBJ2-1, with TRBD1 matching 8 bases. Per germline, CDR1 MNHNY and CDR2 SVGAGI (reference sequence). The V and J ends lost 11 bases and 7 bases, in that order; junction bases with no gene match: 7. The CDR3 has 12 amino acids. In DNA form, the CDR3 reads TGTGCCGTTGACAGGGGCAAAAATGAGCAGTTCTTC. Translating gives CAVDRGKNEQFF.

This chain links TRBV6-1 with TRBJ2-3; TRBD2 matches 9 bases. The CDR3 has 17 amino acids. Germline CDR1 and CDR2: MNHNS and SASEGT. Trimming took 4 bases from V and 1 from J; bases not matched to a gene: 9. This CDR3 reads CASSALFTSGRTDTQYF. The CDR3 DNA reads as TGTGCCAGCAGTGCCCTTTTCACTAGCGGGCGCACAGATACGCAGTATTTT.

The chain carries TRBV7-2 and TRBJ2-1; TRBD2 matches 8 bases. The V segment lost 3 bases and the J segment 9 bases; nucleotides outside the gene matches: 7. The CDR3 spans 14 residues. Germline V gene data show CDR1 as SGHTA and CDR2 as FQGNSA. The CDR3 bases are TGTGCCAGCAGCTTTCAGCGGGAGAAGGCTGAGCAGTTCTTC. It yields the protein CASSFQREKAEQFF.